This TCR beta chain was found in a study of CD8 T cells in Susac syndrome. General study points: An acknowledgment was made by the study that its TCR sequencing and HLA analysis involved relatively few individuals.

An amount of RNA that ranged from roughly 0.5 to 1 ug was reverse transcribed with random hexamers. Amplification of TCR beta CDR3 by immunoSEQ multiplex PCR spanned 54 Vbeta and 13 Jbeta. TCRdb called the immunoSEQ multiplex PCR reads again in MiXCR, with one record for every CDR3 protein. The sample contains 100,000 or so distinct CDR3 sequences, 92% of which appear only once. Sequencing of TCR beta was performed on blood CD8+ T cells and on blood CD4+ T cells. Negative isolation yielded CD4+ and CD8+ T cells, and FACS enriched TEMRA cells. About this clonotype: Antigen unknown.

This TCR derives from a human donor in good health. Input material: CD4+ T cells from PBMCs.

As DNA, the CDR3 is TGCGCCAGCAGCCAAGGCCCGGGCATGGCCCTGGGTACAGATACGCAGTATTTT. Protein: CASSQGPGMALGTDTQYF. The rearrangement uses TRBV4-3 and TRBJ2-3; D ambiguous. V gave up 1 base and J gave up 3 bases, with 20 bases separating them. The CDR3 covers 18 residues. CDR1 and CDR2 (germline): LGHNA, YSLEER.